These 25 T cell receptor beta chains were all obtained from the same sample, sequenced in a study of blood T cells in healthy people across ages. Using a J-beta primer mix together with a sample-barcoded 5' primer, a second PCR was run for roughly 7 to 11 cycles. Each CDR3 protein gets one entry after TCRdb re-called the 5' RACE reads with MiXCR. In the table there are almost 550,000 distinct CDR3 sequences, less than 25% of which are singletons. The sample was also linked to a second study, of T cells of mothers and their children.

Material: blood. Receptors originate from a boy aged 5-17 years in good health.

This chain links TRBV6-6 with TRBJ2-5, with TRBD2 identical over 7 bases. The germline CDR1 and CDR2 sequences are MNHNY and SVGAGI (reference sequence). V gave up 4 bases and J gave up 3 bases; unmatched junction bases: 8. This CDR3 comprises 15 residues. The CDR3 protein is CASSLFGTTKETQYF. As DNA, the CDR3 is TGTGCCAGCAGTTTGTTCGGGACTACCAAAGAGACCCAGTACTTC.

CDR3 coding DNA: TGTGCCAGCAGTTTAGACTATCAGCCCCAGCATTTT. Its protein product is CASSLDYQPQHF. The chain links TRBV28 to TRBJ1-5; D is unresolved. CDR1 and CDR2 from the germline V gene are MDHEN and SYDVKM. The CDR3 consists of 12 residues. Trimming shortened V by 2 bases and J by 5 bases, and 4 bases separated the two germline ends.

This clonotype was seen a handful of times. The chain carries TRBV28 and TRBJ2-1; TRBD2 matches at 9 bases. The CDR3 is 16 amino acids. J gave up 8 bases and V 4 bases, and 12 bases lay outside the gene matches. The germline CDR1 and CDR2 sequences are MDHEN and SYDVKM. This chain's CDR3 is CASSSLGAGGFDEQFF. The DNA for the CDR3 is TGTGCCAGCAGTTCCTTGGGAGCGGGGGGTTTCGATGAGCAGTTCTTC.

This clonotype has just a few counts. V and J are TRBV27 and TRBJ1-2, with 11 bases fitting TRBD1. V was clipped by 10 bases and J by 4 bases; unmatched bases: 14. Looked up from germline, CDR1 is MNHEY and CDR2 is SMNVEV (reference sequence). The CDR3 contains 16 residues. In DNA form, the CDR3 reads TGTGCCACCATTGCTTTTGGGACAGGGGGAACCTATGGCTACACCTTC. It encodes CATIAFGTGGTYGYTF.

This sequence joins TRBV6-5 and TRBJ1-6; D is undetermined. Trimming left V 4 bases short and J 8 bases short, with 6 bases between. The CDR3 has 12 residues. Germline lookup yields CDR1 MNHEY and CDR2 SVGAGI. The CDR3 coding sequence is TGTGCCAGCAGTTTCCGGTATTCACCCCTCCACTTT. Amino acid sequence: CASSFRYSPLHF.

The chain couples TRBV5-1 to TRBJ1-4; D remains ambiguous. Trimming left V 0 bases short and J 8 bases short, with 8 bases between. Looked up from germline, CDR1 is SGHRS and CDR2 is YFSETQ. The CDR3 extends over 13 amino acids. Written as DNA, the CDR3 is TGCGCCAGCAGCTTGGGAGGTACGGAAAAACTGTTTTTT. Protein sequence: CASSLGGTEKLFF.

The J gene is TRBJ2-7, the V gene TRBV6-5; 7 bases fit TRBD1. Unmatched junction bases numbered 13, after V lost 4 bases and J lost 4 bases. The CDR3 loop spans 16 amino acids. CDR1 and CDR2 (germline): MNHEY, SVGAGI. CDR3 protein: CASSWDLDRVAYEQYF. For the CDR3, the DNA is TGTGCCAGCAGTTGGGACCTCGACAGGGTAGCATACGAGCAGTACTTC.

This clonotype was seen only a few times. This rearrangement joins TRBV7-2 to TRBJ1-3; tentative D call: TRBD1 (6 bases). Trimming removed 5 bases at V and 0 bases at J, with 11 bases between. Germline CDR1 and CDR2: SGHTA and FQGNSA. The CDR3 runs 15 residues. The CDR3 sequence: CASSRPGASGNTIYF. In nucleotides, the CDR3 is TGTGCCAGCAGCCGCCCAGGGGCCTCTGGAAACACCATATATTTT.

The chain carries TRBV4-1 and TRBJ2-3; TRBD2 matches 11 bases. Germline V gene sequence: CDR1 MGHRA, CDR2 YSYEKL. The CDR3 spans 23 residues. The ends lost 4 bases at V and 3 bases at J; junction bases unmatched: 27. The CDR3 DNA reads TGCGCCAGCAGCCGCGAAAATTTACCGGGACTAGCGGTTTTCTCGGTTGGGACAGATACGCAGTATTTT. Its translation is CASSRENLPGLAVFSVGTDTQYF.

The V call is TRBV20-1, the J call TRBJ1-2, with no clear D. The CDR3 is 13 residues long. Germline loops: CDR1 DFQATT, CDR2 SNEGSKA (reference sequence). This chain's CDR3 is CSPTERGNGGYTF. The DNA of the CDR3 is TGCAGCCCTACCGAACGGGGAAACGGTGGCTACACCTTC.

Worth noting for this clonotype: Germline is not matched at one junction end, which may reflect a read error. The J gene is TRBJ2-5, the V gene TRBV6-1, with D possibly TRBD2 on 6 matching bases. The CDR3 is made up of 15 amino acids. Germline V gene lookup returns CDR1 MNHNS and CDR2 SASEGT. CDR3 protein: CASSVRLAIQGTQYF. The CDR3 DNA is TGTGCCAGCAGTGTTCGGCTAGCGATTCAAGGGACCCAGTACTTC.

The CDR3 nucleotides are TGTGCCAGCAGCTACGGGACAGGGGAGGTCGGCTACACCTTC. This gives the protein CASSYGTGEVGYTF. The rearrangement links TRBV5-4 to TRBJ1-2, with 10 bases fitting TRBD1. V shed 3 bases and J 8 bases; nucleotides not matched to a gene: 7. Germline V gene sequence: CDR1 SGHNT, CDR2 YYREEE (reference sequence). The CDR3 runs 14 residues.

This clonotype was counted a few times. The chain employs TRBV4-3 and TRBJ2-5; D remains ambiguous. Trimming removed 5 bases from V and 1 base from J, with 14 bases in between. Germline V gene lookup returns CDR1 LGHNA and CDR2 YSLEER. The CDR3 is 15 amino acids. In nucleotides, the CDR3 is TGCGCCAGCAGCTCCGGCGGCACAGCCCAAGAGACCCAGTACTTC. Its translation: CASSSGGTAQETQYF.

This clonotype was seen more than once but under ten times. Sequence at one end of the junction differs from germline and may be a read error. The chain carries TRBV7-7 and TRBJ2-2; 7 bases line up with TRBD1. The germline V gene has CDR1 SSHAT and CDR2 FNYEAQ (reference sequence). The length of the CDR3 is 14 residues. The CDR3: CASSPGTETGELFF. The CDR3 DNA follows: TGTGCTAGCAGCCCCGGGACAGAAACCGGGGAGCTGTTTTTT.

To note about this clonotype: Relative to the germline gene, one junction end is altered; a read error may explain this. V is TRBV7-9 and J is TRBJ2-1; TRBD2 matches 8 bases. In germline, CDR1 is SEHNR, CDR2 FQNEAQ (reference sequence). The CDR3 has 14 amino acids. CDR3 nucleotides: TGTGCCAGCAACTTAGCGGGACTCTACAATGAGCAGTTCTTC. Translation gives CASNLAGLYNEQFF.

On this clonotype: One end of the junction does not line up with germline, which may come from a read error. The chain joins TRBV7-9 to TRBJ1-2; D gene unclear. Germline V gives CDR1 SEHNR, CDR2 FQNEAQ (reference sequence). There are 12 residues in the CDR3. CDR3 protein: CASNLPQYGYTF. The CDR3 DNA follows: TGTGCCAGCAACTTACCCCAGTATGGCTACACCTTC.

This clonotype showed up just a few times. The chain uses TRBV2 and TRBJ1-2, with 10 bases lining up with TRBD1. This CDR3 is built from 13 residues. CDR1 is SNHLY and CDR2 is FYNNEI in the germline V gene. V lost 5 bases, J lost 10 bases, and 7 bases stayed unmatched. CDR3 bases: TGTGCCAGCAGTTTGGGACAGGGGACTATCTACACCTTC. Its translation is CASSLGQGTIYTF.

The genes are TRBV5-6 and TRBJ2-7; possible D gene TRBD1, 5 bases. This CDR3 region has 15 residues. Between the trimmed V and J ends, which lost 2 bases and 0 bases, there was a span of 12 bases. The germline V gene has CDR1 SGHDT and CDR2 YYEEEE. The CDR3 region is CASSFAQGISYEQYF. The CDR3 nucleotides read TGTGCCAGCAGCTTTGCGCAGGGTATCTCCTACGAGCAGTACTTC.

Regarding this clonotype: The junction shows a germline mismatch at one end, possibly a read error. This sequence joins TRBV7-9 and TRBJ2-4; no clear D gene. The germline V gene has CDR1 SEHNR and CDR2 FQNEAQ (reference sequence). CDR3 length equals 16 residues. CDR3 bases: TGTGCCAGCAGCTCCCCAGGTCAACCAGCCAGAAACATTCAGTACTTC. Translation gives CASSSPGQPARNIQYF.

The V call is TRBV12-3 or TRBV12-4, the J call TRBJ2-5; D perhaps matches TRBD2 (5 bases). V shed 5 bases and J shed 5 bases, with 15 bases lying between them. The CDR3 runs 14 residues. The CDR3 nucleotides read TGTGCCAGCAGTGCGGGCAGGAATGAGGAGACCCAGTACTTC. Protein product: CASSAGRNEETQYF.

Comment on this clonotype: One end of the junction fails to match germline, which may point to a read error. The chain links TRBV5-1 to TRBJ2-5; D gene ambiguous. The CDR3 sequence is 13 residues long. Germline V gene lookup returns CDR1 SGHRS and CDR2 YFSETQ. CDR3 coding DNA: TGCGCCAGCAGCTTGCCCGTACAAGAGACCCAGCACTTC. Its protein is CASSLPVQETQHF.

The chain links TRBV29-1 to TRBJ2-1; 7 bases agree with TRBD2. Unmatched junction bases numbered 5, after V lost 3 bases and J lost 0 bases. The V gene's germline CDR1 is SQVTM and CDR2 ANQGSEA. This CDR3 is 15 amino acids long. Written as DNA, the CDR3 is TGCAGCGTTGACCTGGGAGGGCACTCCTACAATGAGCAGTTCTTC. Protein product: CSVDLGGHSYNEQFF.

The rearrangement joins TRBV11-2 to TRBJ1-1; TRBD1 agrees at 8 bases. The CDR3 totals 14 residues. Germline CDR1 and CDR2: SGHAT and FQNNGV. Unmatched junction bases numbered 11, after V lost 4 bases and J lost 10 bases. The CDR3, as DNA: TGTGCCAGCAGCTCACTAAACAGGGGGACTAGAGCTTTCTTT. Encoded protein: CASSSLNRGTRAFF.

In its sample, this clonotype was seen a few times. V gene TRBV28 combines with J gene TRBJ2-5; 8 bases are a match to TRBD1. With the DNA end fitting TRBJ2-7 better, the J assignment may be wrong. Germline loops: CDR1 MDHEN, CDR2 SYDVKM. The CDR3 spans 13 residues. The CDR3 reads CAGEDRDSYEQYF. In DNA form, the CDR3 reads TGTGCCGGGGAGGACAGGGACTCCTACGAGCAGTACTTC.

CDR3 residues: CASSSNRGLATEQFF. For the CDR3, the DNA is TGTGCCAGCAGTTCAAACAGGGGGCTGGCTACTGAGCAGTTCTTC. The chain combines TRBV6-2 or TRBV6-3 with TRBJ2-5, with TRBD1 matching 9 bases. The DNA matches TRBJ2-1 better at its end, which makes the J call doubtful. The germline V gene encodes CDR1 MNHEY and CDR2 SVGEGT. The CDR3 is 15 residues long.